These 13 T cell receptor beta chains originate from one sample sequenced in a study of control samples from healthy donors and cancer patients. Profiled with immunoSEQ multiplex PCR; TCRdb holds only in-frame clones, not every one. This sample has around 180,000 clones, with roughly 92% found just once. The specimen was blood. The source is a woman under 30 in good health.

The rearrangement uses TRBV28 and TRBJ1-1; a weak D match, TRBD1 (6 bases). CDR1 is MDHEN and CDR2 is SYDVKM in the germline V gene. V was trimmed by 8 bases and J by 3 bases, leaving 16 bases between them. The CDR3 runs to 14 residues. CDR3 loop: CASGTVRGDTEAFF. DNA of the CDR3: TGTGCCAGCGGAACGGTGAGGGGGGACACTGAAGCTTTCTTT. The full variable domain, with the rest looked up from reference TRBV28 and TRBJ1-1, is DVKVTQSSRYLVKRTGEKVFLECVQDMDHENMFWYRQDPGLGLRLIYFSYDVKMKEKGDIPEGYSVSREKKERFSLILESASTNQTSMYLCASGTVRGDTEAFFGQGTRLTVV.

The chain combines TRBV3-1 (or the pseudogene TRBV3-2) with TRBJ2-6; D is undetermined. Trimming took 4 bases from V and 3 from J, leaving 7 bases between them. CDR3 length: 14 amino acids. From germline, CDR1 is LGHDT and CDR2 YNNKEL (reference sequence). The CDR3 spells CASSPGGGANVLTF. CDR3 coding DNA: TGTGCCAGCAGCCCGGGTGGTGGGGCCAACGTCCTGACTTTC.

The chain employs TRBV6-5 and TRBJ2-7; tentatively, D is TRBD1 (6 bases). The germline V gene has CDR1 MNHEY and CDR2 SVGAGI. CDR3 length: 15 residues. V was clipped by 6 bases and J by 2 bases, with 17 bases between them. CDR3 DNA sequence: TGTGCCAGCAGGTTATCCCCGGGACAACCCTACGAGCAGTACTTC. Translated, it gives CASRLSPGQPYEQYF.

The rearrangement links TRBV10-3 to TRBJ1-1; D uncertain. V was pared by 1 base and J by 0 bases, with 6 bases between. The germline V gene has CDR1 ENHRY and CDR2 SYGVKD. The CDR3 is made up of 14 amino acids. CDR3 sequence reads: CAISEFRLNTEAFF. The CDR3 nucleotides are TGTGCCATCAGTGAGTTCAGGCTGAACACTGAAGCTTTCTTT.

This clone has a handful of counts. The chain has TRBV28 and TRBJ1-2; 7 bases agree with TRBD1. Germline V gene data show CDR1 as MDHEN and CDR2 as SYDVKM. V was pared by 5 bases and J by 4 bases, with 13 bases of the junction left unmatched. This CDR3 has 16 residues. CDR3: CASSRQGGGTIYGYTF. The CDR3 nucleotides read TGTGCCAGCAGTCGACAGGGTGGGGGGACTATCTATGGCTACACCTTC.

The chain has TRBV19 and TRBJ1-5; 8 bases line up with TRBD1. The CDR3 runs to 15 residues. V gave up 4 bases and J gave up 5 bases; unmatched junction bases: 7. Germline-derived CDR1 and CDR2 are LNHDA and SQIVND (reference sequence). CDR3 region: CASSNDRGVDQPQHF. The CDR3 DNA reads as TGTGCCAGTAGTAATGACAGGGGCGTAGATCAGCCCCAGCATTTT.

V gene TRBV20-1 combines with J gene TRBJ2-1, with D uncertain. The germline V gene encodes CDR1 DFQATT and CDR2 SNEGSKA (reference sequence). CDR3 length equals 11 residues. Trimming left V 0 bases short and J 7 bases short, with 4 bases between. In DNA form, the CDR3 reads TGCAGTGCTAGAGACTGGAATGAGCAGTTCTTC. It codes for CSARDWNEQFF.

CDR3 sequence reads: CASSVEIGGVYGYTF. Here the CDR3 DNA reads TGTGCCAGCAGCGTAGAAATAGGGGGGGTCTATGGCTACACCTTC. The V gene is TRBV9, the J gene TRBJ1-2, with D perhaps TRBD1 (6 bases). V was shortened by 0 bases and J by 4 bases, with 13 bases between the two germline ends. This CDR3 spans 15 amino acids. CDR1 SGDLS and CDR2 YYNGEE come from the germline V gene.

This clone was detected only once. The chain couples TRBV7-9 to TRBJ1-1; D call uncertain. The germline V gene encodes CDR1 SEHNR and CDR2 FQNEAQ (reference sequence). This CDR3 is 16 amino acids long. Trimming left V 1 base short and J 6 bases short, with 18 bases between. The CDR3 region has the DNA TGTGCCAGCAGCTTAGTCCCCATTACTACGCAGGCTGAAGCTTTCTTT. Protein: CASSLVPITTQAEAFF.

V is TRBV11-3 and J is TRBJ2-5, with D possibly TRBD2 on 5 matching bases. In germline, CDR1 is SGHNT, CDR2 YENEEA. The germline V and J ends were trimmed by 6 bases and 5 bases, with 13 bases remaining between them. There are 13 residues in the CDR3. The CDR3 loop is CASSFISGETQYF. CDR3 bases: TGTGCCAGCAGTTTTATCTCGGGGGAGACCCAGTACTTC.

CDR3 protein: CASNPYRGNTEAFF. The CDR3 nucleotides are TGCGCCAGCAACCCTTATCGGGGGAACACTGAAGCTTTCTTT. This chain links TRBV4-1 with TRBJ1-1; D not resolved. CDR3 length: 14 amino acids. Trimming removed 7 bases from V and 1 base from J, with 13 bases in between. CDR1 is MGHRA and CDR2 is YSYEKL in the germline V gene.

The chain links TRBV7-2 to TRBJ1-1; no firm D call. The length of the CDR3 is 15 residues. Germline-derived CDR1 and CDR2 are SGHTA and FQGNSA. With 3 bases removed from V and 0 bases from J, the gap between germline ends came to 11 bases. CDR3 nucleotide sequence: TGTGCCAGCAGCTTTGAAGGGTACATGAACACTGAAGCTTTCTTT. It encodes CASSFEGYMNTEAFF.

This chain connects TRBV29-1 to TRBJ2-1; D might be TRBD2 (6 bases). The germline V gene has CDR1 SQVTM and CDR2 ANQGSEA. The CDR3 sequence is 16 residues long. V shed 2 bases and J shed 4 bases, with 18 bases lying between them. This chain's CDR3 is CSVESGLAKSYNEQFF. The CDR3 DNA reads TGCAGCGTTGAAAGCGGGCTAGCCAAAAGTTACAATGAGCAGTTCTTC.